This is a list of T cell receptor beta chains from one sample in a study of T cell responses to AZD1222 COVID-19 vaccine. TCRdb's table, derived via immunoSEQ multiplex PCR, lists solely in-frame clones and lacks some. The repertoire holds about 140,000 clones, with 85% to 95% as singletons. This sample comprised peripheral blood, obtained 28 days after the second AZD1222 dose. Every receptor here comes from an adult who received the AZD1222 COVID-19 vaccine. The CDR3 runs from the conserved cysteine through the conserved F or W. The D gene is left open where the match is weak. Where a row states a size, it is once, few, many or the class of an expanded clone; other rows omit it.

>.|TRBV4-2|.|TRBJ2-3
TGTGCCAGCAGCCGGGCCAGGGGCGGAGCAGCTAGCACAGATACGCAGTATTTT
CASSRARGGAASTDTQYF
>.|TRBV28|.|TRBJ1-6
TGTGCCAGCAGCATCGATGAAGTTCCCCTCCACTTT
CASSIDEVPLHF
>.|TRBV9|.|TRBJ1-3
TGTGCCAGCAGCCAAGGGGGGGGTTCCTCTGGAAACACCATATATTTT
CASSQGGGSSGNTIYF
>.|TRBV11-2|TRBD1|TRBJ1-3
TGTGCCAGCAGCTCCACAGGGGCCTCTGGAAACACCATATATTTT
CASSSTGASGNTIYF
>.|TRBV19|.|TRBJ1-5
TGTGCCAGTAGTTATAGCAATCAGCCCCAGCATTTT
CASSYSNQPQHF
>.|TRBV2|.|TRBJ2-5
TGTGCCAGCAGTGAAGCCCGGCAAGAGACCCAGTACTTC
CASSEARQETQYF
>.|TRBV27|.|TRBJ1-1
TGTGCCAGCACCGCCCTCCGGGGTCGCACTGAAGCTTTCTTT
CASTALRGRTEAFF
>once|TRBV2|.|TRBJ2-5
TGTGCGCCACGCGACCTAGAGCGGGAGACCCAGTACTTC
CAPRDLERETQYF
>.|TRBV5-6|TRBD1|TRBJ1-6
TGTGCCAGCAGCTTGGCCGGGACAGGGTCTTCACCCCTCCACTTT
CASSLAGTGSSPLHF
>.|TRBV7-9|.|TRBJ1-1
TGTGCCAGCAGCCGGGATACTGAAGCTTTCTTT
CASSRDTEAFF
>.|TRBV9|.|TRBJ2-1
TGTGCCAGCAGCGTCCCCCCCAATGAGCAGTTCTTC
CASSVPPNEQFF
>once|TRBV7-3|TRBD1|TRBJ2-3
TGTGCCAGCAGCTTTGGTCCAGGGGGTAGCACAGATACGCAGTATTTT
CASSFGPGGSTDTQYF
>.|TRBV5-8|.|TRBJ2-1
TGTGCCAGCAGCTTGGGAGGGTCCTACAATGAGCAGTTCTTC
CASSLGGSYNEQFF
>.|TRBV9|TRBD2|TRBJ2-1
TGTGCCAGCAGCGTAGCGGGAGGGCCCCTAGGGAATGAGCAGTTCTTC
CASSVAGGPLGNEQFF
>.|TRBV27|.|TRBJ2-3
TGTGCCAGCAGTTTATCCCTTAGGGGGACGCAGTATTTT
CASSLSLRGTQYF
>.|TRBV4-1|TRBD1|TRBJ1-3
TGCGCCAGCAGCCAAGATACTCAGGGGGCCGTCGGAAACACCATATATTTT
CASSQDTQGAVGNTIYF
>.|TRBV7-3|.|TRBJ2-3
TGTGCCAGCAGCTTGTTTGGAGGGAGCACAGATACGCAGTATTTT
CASSLFGGSTDTQYF
>.|TRBV24-1|TRBD2|TRBJ2-1
TGTGCCACCAGTGGTCTTGGACTAGCGGGAGTCAATGAGCAGTTCTTC
CATSGLGLAGVNEQFF
>.|TRBV10-3|TRBD1|TRBJ1-2
TGTGCCCTGCGGACAGGGGATGGCGGGTATGGCTACACCTTC
CALRTGDGGYGYTF
>.|TRBV28|TRBD1|TRBJ1-1
TGTGCCAGCAGTGGGGACAGGGAGGCGGACACTGAAGCTTTCTTT
CASSGDREADTEAFF
>once|TRBV23-1|.|TRBJ1-6
TGCGCCAGCAGTCAATTTCCTAGTTTGTTTAGTACTAACGGACGGGATTCACCCCTCCACTTT
CASSQFPSLFSTNGRDSPLHF
>.|TRBV2|.|TRBJ1-3
TGTGCCAGCAGAGAGCCGACGGAGCTCACCATATATTTT
CASREPTELTIYF
>.|TRBV12-2|.|TRBJ1-4
TGTGCAAGTCGCTGTTCTTTAGTCAATGAAAAACTGTTTTTT
CASRCSLVNEKLFF
>.|TRBV15|TRBD1|TRBJ1-5
TGTGCCACCAGCAACCGGACAGGAAGACCCCATCAGCCCCAGCATTTT
CATSNRTGRPHQPQHF
>.|TRBV7-3|.|TRBJ2-3
TGTGCCAGCAGCTTACAATCCTCCTCTTACTTCGATACGCAGTATTTT
CASSLQSSSYFDTQYF
>.|TRBV28|.|TRBJ1-3
TGTGCCAGCAGGCGGACCTTCTCTGGAAACACCATATATTTT
CASRRTFSGNTIYF
>.|TRBV28|.|TRBJ2-7
TGTGCCAGCAGTACCCTCGGGGAAGGGAGCTACGAGCAGTACTTC
CASSTLGEGSYEQYF
>.|TRBV7-2|TRBD1|TRBJ1-1
TGTGCCAGCAGCAGGAGACAGGGTTTGAACACTGAAGCTTTCTTT
CASSRRQGLNTEAFF
>.|TRBV6-5|.|TRBJ1-1
TGTGCCAGCAGGCTACTGCCCCGGTACTCTGAAGCTTTCTTT
CASRLLPRYSEAFF
>few|TRBV28|.|TRBJ2-7
TGTGCCGCAATGGGACCCGGGCGCAACAGAGAGCAGTACTTC
CAAMGPGRNREQYF
>.|TRBV3-1/TRBV3-2|TRBD1|TRBJ1-4
TGTGCCAGCAGCCTGGGACAGGGTTGGGAAAAACTGTTTTTT
CASSLGQGWEKLFF
>.|TRBV28|.|TRBJ1-1
TGTGCCAGCAGTTTATGGAAACGGGGAGGCACTGAAGCTTTCTTT
CASSLWKRGGTEAFF
>.|TRBV5-1|TRBD2|TRBJ2-2
TGCGCCAGCAGCTACCTAGCGGGATCGGACGGGGAGCTGTTTTTT
CASSYLAGSDGELFF
>.|TRBV2|.|TRBJ1-5
TGTGCCAGCATGGCAGGTTACAATCAGCCCCAGCATTTT
CASMAGYNQPQHF
>.|TRBV29-1|.|TRBJ2-3
TGCAGCGTTGAGTCGGTTACAGATACGCAGTATTTT
CSVESVTDTQYF
>.|TRBV3-1/TRBV3-2|.|TRBJ1-2
TGTGCCAGCAGGACTATTGGGGCAGACTATGGCTACACCTTC
CASRTIGADYGYTF
>.|TRBV7-9|.|TRBJ1-5
TGTGCCAGCAGCTTCGACGGAAATAGCAATCAGCCCCAGCATTTT
CASSFDGNSNQPQHF
>.|TRBV14|TRBD1|TRBJ1-1
TGTGCCAGCAGCCTAAGGACAGGGACTATGAACACTGAAGCTTTCTTT
CASSLRTGTMNTEAFF
>.|TRBV28|TRBD1|TRBJ2-7
TGTGCCAGCAGTACCCGGACAGGTAGCCCATGGGAGTACTTC
CASSTRTGSPWEYF
>.|TRBV15|.|TRBJ1-1
TGTGCCACCAGCAGAGATCCGCTGGGGGGGACTGAAGCTTTCTTT
CATSRDPLGGTEAFF